This entry concerns a single T cell receptor (beta chain). Its antigen is currently unknown. This sample is part of a study of type 1 regulatory T cells. Looking at the study overall: This in vitro CD4 product, T-allo10, is enriched for Tr1 cells and alloantigen-specific.

TCRdb analysed the reads with MiXCR anew, one entry per CDR3 protein. The profile covers over 55,000 distinct CDR3 sequences, with about 50% appearing a single time and about 2% taken by the ten largest. V was clipped by 3 bases and J by 10 bases, with 16 bases between them. Germline assignment: CDR1 SGDLS and CDR2 YYNGEE. The CDR3 contains 14 residues. The rearrangement joins TRBV9 to TRBJ1-4, with D perhaps matching TRBD1 (6 bases). This sequence was found in a human donor in good health. The sample was cultured non-Tr1 T cells, either the whole culture or a sorted T cell fraction (not recorded which). CDR3 loop: CASSADSGGGKLFF. CDR3 sequence (DNA): TGTGCCAGCAGCGCGGACAGTGGGGGAGGAAAACTGTTTTTT.